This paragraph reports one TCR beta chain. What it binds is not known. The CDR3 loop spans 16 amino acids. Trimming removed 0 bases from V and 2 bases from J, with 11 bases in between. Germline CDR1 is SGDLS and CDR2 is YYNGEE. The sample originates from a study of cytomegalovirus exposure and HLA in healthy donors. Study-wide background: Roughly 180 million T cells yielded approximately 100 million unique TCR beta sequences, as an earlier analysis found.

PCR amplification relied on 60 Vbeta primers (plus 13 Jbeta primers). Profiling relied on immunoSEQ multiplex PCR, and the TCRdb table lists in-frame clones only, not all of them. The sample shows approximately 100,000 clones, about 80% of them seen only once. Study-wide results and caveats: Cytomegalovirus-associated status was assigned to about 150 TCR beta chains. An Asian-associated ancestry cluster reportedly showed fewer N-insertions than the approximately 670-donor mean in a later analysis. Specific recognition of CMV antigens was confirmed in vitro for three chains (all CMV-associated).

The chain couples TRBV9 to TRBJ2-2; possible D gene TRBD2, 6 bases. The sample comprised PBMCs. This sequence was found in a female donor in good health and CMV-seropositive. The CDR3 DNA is TGTGCCAGCAGCGTAGGGCTAGCGAGCAACACCGGGGAGCTGTTTTTT. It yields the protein CASSVGLASNTGELFF.